The 21 T cell receptor beta chains reported below all come from one sample, sequenced in a study of OX40 agonist ivuxolimab in advanced cancers. Library method: the immunoSEQ multiplex PCR assay. This is the immuneACCESS table as TCRdb keeps it, with only in-frame sequences that have V and J called. A part of the clones is gone; compared with another copy, unresolved V genes explain less than half, and the rest is unexplained. The sample has roughly 60,000 clones on record, roughly 86% of them singletons. About 3.8% of the sample goes to the ten largest clones. The sample was CD4+ or CD8+ T cells sorted from blood, taken in a trial of the OX40 agonist ivuxolimab. The receptors come from an adult with an advanced solid tumor such as melanoma, head and neck, liver or kidney cancer.

This clone was counted a single time. The chain employs TRBV10-3 and TRBJ2-2, with 9 bases fitting TRBD1. Germline V lookup: CDR1 ENHRY, CDR2 SYGVKD. The CDR3 is made up of 14 amino acids. The V and J ends lost 6 bases and 4 bases, in that order; junction bases with no gene match: 3. The CDR3 DNA is TGTGCCATCAGGGGACAGGGCCTCACCGGGGAGCTGTTTTTT. Protein: CAIRGQGLTGELFF.

V and J are TRBV6-5 and TRBJ2-3; maybe TRBD1 (5 bases). The V and J ends lost 2 bases and 10 bases respectively, with 13 bases between them. Per germline, CDR1 MNHEY and CDR2 SVGAGI. CDR3 length: 13 amino acids. The CDR3 loop reads CASSYRNRSPQYF. CDR3 nucleotides: TGTGCCAGCAGTTACCGGAACAGGTCTCCGCAGTATTTT.

The CDR3 loop is CASSLEEYLEQYF. The DNA of the CDR3 is TGTGCCAGCAGCCTCGAGGAGTACCTCGAGCAGTACTTC. The V and J genes are TRBV7-2 and TRBJ2-7; D remains unclear. This CDR3 has 13 amino acids. Germline CDR1 reads SGHTA; CDR2 reads FQGNSA. Trimming took 5 bases from V and 6 from J, leaving 14 bases between them.

V gene TRBV11-3 combines with J gene TRBJ1-1, with D unresolved. Germline V gene sequence: CDR1 SGHNT, CDR2 YENEEA. The germline V and J ends were trimmed by 4 bases and 1 base, with 10 bases remaining between them. The CDR3 spans 14 residues. This CDR3 is CASSSPAGNTEAFF. The CDR3 DNA reads as TGTGCCAGCAGCTCCCCCGCGGGGAACACTGAAGCTTTCTTT.

This chain uses TRBV7-2 with TRBJ2-3; 12 nucleotides agree with TRBD1. The germline V gene has CDR1 SGHTA and CDR2 FQGNSA. Trimming removed 1 base from V and 7 bases from J; junction bases left unmatched: 6. The CDR3 loop spans 16 amino acids. This chain's CDR3 is CASSLEPGQGANTQYF. DNA for the CDR3: TGTGCCAGCAGCTTAGAACCGGGACAGGGGGCAAATACGCAGTATTTT.

The J gene is TRBJ1-1, the V gene TRBV7-9; D call uncertain. This CDR3 is built from 14 residues. The germline V gene has CDR1 SEHNR and CDR2 FQNEAQ (reference sequence). Trimming took off 1 base at V and 3 bases at J, with 9 bases between the two ends. DNA for the CDR3: TGTGCCAGCAGCTTAGTCTTGACGCACACTGAAGCTTTCTTT. It codes for CASSLVLTHTEAFF.

The chain links TRBV7-9 to TRBJ2-5, with TRBD1 matching over 7 bases. J gave up 2 bases and V 9 bases, and 9 bases lay outside the gene matches. This CDR3 has 14 residues. Germline-derived CDR1 and CDR2 are SEHNR and FQNEAQ (reference sequence). The CDR3 loop reads CASGNGQEQETQYF. Here the CDR3 DNA reads TGTGCCAGTGGCAATGGACAGGAACAAGAGACCCAGTACTTC.

The V gene is TRBV29-1, the J gene TRBJ1-4, with D possibly TRBD1 on 6 matching bases. From germline, CDR1 is SQVTM and CDR2 ANQGSEA. V dropped 5 bases and J dropped 6 bases, with 19 bases sitting between them. This CDR3 region has 15 residues. Here the CDR3 DNA reads TGCAGCGTTAGTTCAGTTGCAGGGGTGTATGAAAAACTGTTTTTT. Its translation: CSVSSVAGVYEKLFF.

This chain links TRBV7-6 with TRBJ1-1, with D maybe TRBD1 (6 bases). The CDR3 runs 14 residues. V was clipped by 5 bases and J by 1 base, with 11 bases between them. Per germline, CDR1 SGHVS and CDR2 FNYEAQ. Here the CDR3 reads CASSHGRGNTEAFF. DNA of the CDR3: TGTGCCAGCAGCCACGGCAGGGGGAACACTGAAGCTTTCTTT.

The CDR3 nucleotides are TGCGCCAGCAGCGGCGGCCTTAGAGCGGATAGCACAGATACGCAGTATTTT. It encodes CASSGGLRADSTDTQYF. The V call is TRBV5-1, the J call TRBJ2-3; D perhaps matches TRBD2 (5 bases). The V gene's germline CDR1 is SGHRS and CDR2 YFSETQ. V shed 4 bases and J shed 0 bases, with 18 bases lying between them. The CDR3 sequence is 17 residues long.

A few counts support this clone. This rearrangement joins TRBV7-3 to TRBJ1-1, with no clear D. Germline lookup yields CDR1 SGHTA and CDR2 FQGTGA. CDR3 length equals 13 residues. Trimming took off 5 bases at V and 3 bases at J, with 10 bases between the two ends. The CDR3 region has the DNA TGTGCCAGCAGCCCCCTCGGGGACACTGAAGCTTTCTTT. It encodes CASSPLGDTEAFF.

This clone was counted a single time. The CDR3 loop reads CASNWSSGYGYTF. In DNA, the CDR3 is TGTGCCAGCAATTGGTCCTCGGGGTATGGCTACACCTTC. The rearrangement uses TRBV6-5 and TRBJ1-2; D gene uncertain. The CDR3 loop spans 13 amino acids. The V gene's germline CDR1 is MNHEY and CDR2 SVGAGI. The germline V and J ends were trimmed by 7 bases and 5 bases, with 14 bases remaining between them.

CDR3 DNA: TGTGCCAGCAGTTTAGGGGACAGGGGGTATCTCGCTGAAGCTTTCTTT. This codes for CASSLGDRGYLAEAFF. This chain links TRBV27 with TRBJ1-1, with 11 bases lining up with TRBD1. V dropped 2 bases and J dropped 6; count of bases not matched to a gene: 8. Germline loops: CDR1 MNHEY, CDR2 SMNVEV (reference sequence). This CDR3 is 16 amino acids long.

The chain employs TRBV5-4 and TRBJ2-5, with 7 bases identical to TRBD1. Germline V gene lookup returns CDR1 SGHNT and CDR2 YYREEE (reference sequence). V trimming: 4 bases; J trimming: 2 bases; junction bases outside the gene matches: 5. This CDR3 is 14 amino acids long. CDR3 in amino acids: CASSRDRSQETQYF. The DNA for the CDR3 is TGTGCCAGCAGCCGGGACAGATCTCAAGAGACCCAGTACTTC. The full variable domain, its missing parts supplied by reference TRBV5-4 and TRBJ2-5, is ETGVTQSPTHLIKTRGQQVTLRCSSQSGHNTVSWYQQALGQGPQFIFQYYREEENGRGNFPPRFSGLQFPNYSSELNVNALELDDSALYLCASSRDRSQETQYFGPGTRLLVL.

CDR3 sequence reads: CASSPETAEGSEKLFF. Here the CDR3 DNA reads TGTGCCAGCAGCCCTGAGACGGCCGAGGGGAGTGAAAAACTGTTTTTT. V gene TRBV4-2 combines with J gene TRBJ1-4; D possibly corresponds to TRBD1 (5 bases). Germline V gives CDR1 LGHNA, CDR2 YNFKEQ. Trimming pared 4 bases from V and 7 bases from J, leaving 19 bases between. This CDR3 contains 16 residues.

This chain links TRBV6-5 with TRBJ2-5; tentatively, D is TRBD2 (5 bases). Germline CDR1 and CDR2: MNHEY and SVGAGI. V dropped 0 bases and J dropped 4 bases, with 12 bases sitting between them. The CDR3 runs to 15 residues. DNA of the CDR3: TGTGCCAGCAGTTACTCGGGCTCGGAGGTAGAGACCCAGTACTTC. Encoded protein: CASSYSGSEVETQYF.

The chain is built from TRBV27 and TRBJ2-5; possibly TRBD2 for D (6 bases). The CDR3 is 14 amino acids. V was pared by 5 bases and J by 2 bases, with 12 bases between. CDR1 is MNHEY and CDR2 is SMNVEV in the germline V gene (reference sequence). The CDR3 region has the DNA TGTGCCAGCAGTCCGGGACTGAGACAAGAGACCCAGTACTTC. Amino acids: CASSPGLRQETQYF.

The table lists this clone with a few counts. The chain couples TRBV6-1 to TRBJ1-2; maybe TRBD1 (5 bases). Trimming shortened V by 0 bases and J by 4 bases, and 15 bases separated the two germline ends. Germline V gene data show CDR1 as MNHNS and CDR2 as SASEGT. The CDR3 is 16 amino acids. The CDR3 nucleotides are TGTGCCAGCAGTGAAGCTGCAGGGCGTAATGGCTATGGCTACACCTTC. Protein product: CASSEAAGRNGYGYTF.

This sequence joins TRBV11-2 and TRBJ2-7; weak D call: TRBD2 (6 bases). V was trimmed by 5 bases and J by 7 bases, leaving 18 bases between them. The CDR3 length is 14 residues. Looked up from germline, CDR1 is SGHAT and CDR2 is FQNNGV. The CDR3 loop is CASSAGRRTGEQYF. The CDR3 bases are TGTGCCAGCAGCGCGGGACGGAGAACGGGGGAGCAGTACTTC.

The chain has TRBV11-3 and TRBJ2-5; 8 nucleotides line up with TRBD1. The CDR3 is made up of 15 amino acids. After removal of 6 bases from V and 1 base from J, the junction contained 7 bases not matched to a gene. Germline values: CDR1 SGHNT, CDR2 YENEEA. CDR3 loop: CASRPGTGPQETQYF. CDR3 DNA sequence: TGTGCCAGCAGACCAGGGACAGGCCCCCAAGAGACCCAGTACTTC.

This CDR3 is CASSQTVAGAYEQYF. CDR3 sequence (DNA): TGTGCCAGCAGCCAAACCGTAGCGGGGGCCTACGAGCAGTACTTC. The J gene is TRBJ2-7, the V gene TRBV5-8; TRBD2 matches at 9 bases. Germline CDR1 SGHTS, CDR2 YDEGEE. With V trimmed by 4 bases and J by 2 bases, 7 bases remained unmatched. The CDR3 is 15 residues long.